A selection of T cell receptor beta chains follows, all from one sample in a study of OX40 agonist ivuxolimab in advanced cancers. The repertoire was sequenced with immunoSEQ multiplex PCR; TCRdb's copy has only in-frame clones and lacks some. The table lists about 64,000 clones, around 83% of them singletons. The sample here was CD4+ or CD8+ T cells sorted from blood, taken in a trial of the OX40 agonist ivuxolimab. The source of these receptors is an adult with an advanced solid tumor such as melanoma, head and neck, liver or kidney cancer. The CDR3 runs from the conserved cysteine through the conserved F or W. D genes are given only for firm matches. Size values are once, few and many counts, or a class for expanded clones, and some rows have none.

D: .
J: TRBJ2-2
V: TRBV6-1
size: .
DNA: TGTGCCAGTGGGGGGCCCGGGGAGCTGTTTTTT
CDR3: CASGGPGELFF

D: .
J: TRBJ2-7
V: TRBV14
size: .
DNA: TGTGCCAGCAGCCAGCTACCGGGCCGTTTTACCTACGAGCAGTACTTC
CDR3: CASSQLPGRFTYEQYF

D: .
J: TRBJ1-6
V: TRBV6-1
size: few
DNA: TGTGCCAGCACCTGGGGAAGCTCCTATAATTCACCCCTCCACTTT
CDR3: CASTWGSSYNSPLHF

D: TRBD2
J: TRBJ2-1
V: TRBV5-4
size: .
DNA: TGTGCCAGCAGCTGGGAGGGCCGCTACAATGAGCAGTTCTTC
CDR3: CASSWEGRYNEQFF

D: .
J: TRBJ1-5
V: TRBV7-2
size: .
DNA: TGTGCCAGCAGCAGTCCGGGGGATCAGCCCCAGCATTTT
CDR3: CASSSPGDQPQHF

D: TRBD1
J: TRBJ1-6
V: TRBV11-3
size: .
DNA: TGTGCCAGCAGCTCCGGGACAGAAAATTCACCCCTCCACTTT
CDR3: CASSSGTENSPLHF

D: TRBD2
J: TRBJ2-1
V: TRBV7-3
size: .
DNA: TGTGCCAGCAGCCCGGGACCGGGAGGAGAGCAGTTCTTC
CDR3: CASSPGPGGEQFF

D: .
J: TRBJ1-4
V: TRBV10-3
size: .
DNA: TGTGCCATCAGTGAGTCCCTCTACAGGCCAACTAATGAAAAACTGTTTTTT
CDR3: CAISESLYRPTNEKLFF

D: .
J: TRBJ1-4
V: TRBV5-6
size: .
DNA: TGTGCCAGCAGCGGGGACACTGAAAAACTGTTTTTT
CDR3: CASSGDTEKLFF

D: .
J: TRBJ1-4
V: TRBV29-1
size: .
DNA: TGCAGCGTTGAGGAGACACGGAATGAAAAACTGTTTTTT
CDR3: CSVEETRNEKLFF

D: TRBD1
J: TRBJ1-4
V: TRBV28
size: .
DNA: TGTGCCAGCAGTTTAGCACAGGGGGCAGGGAAACTGTTTTTT
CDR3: CASSLAQGAGKLFF

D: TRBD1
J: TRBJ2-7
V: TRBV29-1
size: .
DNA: TGCAGCGTTCGGGAAGGGGGCGGATCCTACGAGCAGTACTTC
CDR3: CSVREGGGSYEQYF

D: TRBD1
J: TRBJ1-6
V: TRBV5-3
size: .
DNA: TGTGCCAGAAGCCCAGGGACAGCCAATTCACCCCTCCACTTT
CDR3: CARSPGTANSPLHF

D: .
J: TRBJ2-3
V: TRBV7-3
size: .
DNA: TGTGCCAGCAGCTTGGCCGGACTACGCACAGATACGCAGTATTTT
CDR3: CASSLAGLRTDTQYF

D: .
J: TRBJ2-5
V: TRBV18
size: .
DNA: TGTGCCAGCTCACCAGGAAGTTTACAAGAGACCCAGTACTTC
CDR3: CASSPGSLQETQYF

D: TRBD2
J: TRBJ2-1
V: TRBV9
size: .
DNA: TGTGCCAGCAGCGTAGGGGCTAGCGGGAGAGGTAGCAATGAGCAGTTCTTC
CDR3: CASSVGASGRGSNEQFF

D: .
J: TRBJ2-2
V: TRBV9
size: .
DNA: TGTGCCAGCAACCCAGGGAGGGCAGGGGCCACGAACACCGGGGAGCTGTTTTTT
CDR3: CASNPGRAGATNTGELFF

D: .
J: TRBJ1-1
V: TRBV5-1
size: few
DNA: TGCGCCAGCAGCCCACTCGGGGAGGGGATGAACACTGAAGCTTTCTTT
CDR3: CASSPLGEGMNTEAFF

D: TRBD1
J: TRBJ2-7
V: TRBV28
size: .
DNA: TGTGCCAGCAGTTTGACGACAGGGCCCGAGCAGTACTTC
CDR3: CASSLTTGPEQYF

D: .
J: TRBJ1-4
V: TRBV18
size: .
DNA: TGTGCCAGCTCACCATCGACAGTTACCGCAACTAATGAAAAACTGTTTTTT
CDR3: CASSPSTVTATNEKLFF

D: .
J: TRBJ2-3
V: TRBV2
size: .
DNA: TGTGCCAGCAGTGTTGCAGTAGGCACAGATACGCAGTATTTT
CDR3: CASSVAVGTDTQYF

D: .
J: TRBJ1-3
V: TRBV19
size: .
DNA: TGTGCCAGTAGTAGAGGAGATTCTGGAAACACCATATATTTT
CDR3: CASSRGDSGNTIYF

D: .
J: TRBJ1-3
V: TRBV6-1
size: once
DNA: TGTGCCAGCAGTGAAGTATACGGGACAAACTCTGGAAACACCATATATTTT
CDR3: CASSEVYGTNSGNTIYF

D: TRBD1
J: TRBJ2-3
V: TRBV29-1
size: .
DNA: TGCAGCGTTTATGAGGTTGGACAGGGAACAGATACGCAGTATTTT
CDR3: CSVYEVGQGTDTQYF

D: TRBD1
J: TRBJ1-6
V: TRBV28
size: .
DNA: TGTGCCAGCGCGGAATCCGGGACAGGTTTTAATTCACCCCTCCACTTT
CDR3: CASAESGTGFNSPLHF

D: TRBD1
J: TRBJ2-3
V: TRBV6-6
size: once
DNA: TGTGCCAGCAGAGGGACAGGGTTGGCAGATACGCAGTATTTT
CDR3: CASRGTGLADTQYF

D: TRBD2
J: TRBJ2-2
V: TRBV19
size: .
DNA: TGTGCCAGTAGTATAACCGGACTAGCGGGGGGGAACACCGGGGAGCTGTTTTTT
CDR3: CASSITGLAGGNTGELFF

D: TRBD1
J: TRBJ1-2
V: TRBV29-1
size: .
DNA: TGCAGCGTTGGGATCGGGACAGGACTTTATGGCTACACCTTC
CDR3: CSVGIGTGLYGYTF

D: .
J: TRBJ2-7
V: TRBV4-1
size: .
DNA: TGCGCCAGCAGCCAAGGGGACAATATAGTGGAGCAGTACTTC
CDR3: CASSQGDNIVEQYF

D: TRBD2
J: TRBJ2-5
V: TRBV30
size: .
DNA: TGTGCCTGGAGTTCTTCTACGACTAGCCTAGAGACCCAGTACTTC
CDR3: CAWSSSTTSLETQYF

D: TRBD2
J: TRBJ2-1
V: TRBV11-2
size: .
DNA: TGTGCCAGCAATTGGGGGGGTGGATCCTACAATGAGCAGTTCTTC
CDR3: CASNWGGGSYNEQFF

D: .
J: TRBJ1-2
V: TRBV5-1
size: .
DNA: TGCGCCAGCAGCTTGAACCAGGAACACTATGGCTACACCTTC
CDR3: CASSLNQEHYGYTF

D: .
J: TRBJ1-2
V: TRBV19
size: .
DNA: TGTGCCAGTAGTTCCAAGGACAGTCATGGCTACACCTTC
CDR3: CASSSKDSHGYTF

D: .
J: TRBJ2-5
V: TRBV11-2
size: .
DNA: TGTGCCAGCAGCTTAGACCGCGCAGAGACCCAGTACTTC
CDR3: CASSLDRAETQYF

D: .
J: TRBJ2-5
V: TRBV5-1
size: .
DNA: TGCGCCAGCAGCTTGGCGACAGCGGACCAAGAGACCCAGTACTTC
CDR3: CASSLATADQETQYF

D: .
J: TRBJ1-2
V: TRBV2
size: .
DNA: TGTGCCAGCAGTGAGGGAGCTGGCTACACCTTC
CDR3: CASSEGAGYTF

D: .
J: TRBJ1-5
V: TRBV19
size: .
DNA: TGTGCCAGTAGCAGGACAGTAGCGGGCTATAGCAATCAGCCCCAGCATTTT
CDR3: CASSRTVAGYSNQPQHF

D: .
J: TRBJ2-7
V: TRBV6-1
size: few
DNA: TGTGCCAGCAGTGACCAATACGAGCAGTACTTC
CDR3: CASSDQYEQYF

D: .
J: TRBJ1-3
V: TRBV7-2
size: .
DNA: TGTGCCAGCAGCCCGGACGGTAGATCCTCTGGAAACACCATATATTTT
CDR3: CASSPDGRSSGNTIYF

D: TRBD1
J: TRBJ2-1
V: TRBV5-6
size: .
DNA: TGTGCCAGCAGCCAAGGGACAGGGGGAAACCTCTACAATGAGCAGTTCTTC
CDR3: CASSQGTGGNLYNEQFF

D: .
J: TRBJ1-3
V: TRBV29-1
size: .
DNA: TGCAGCGTTAAGGTCTCGGGAAACACCATATATTTT
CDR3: CSVKVSGNTIYF

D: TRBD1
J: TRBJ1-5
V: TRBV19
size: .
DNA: TGTGCCAGTAGTACGGGACAGGGGGCGAATCAGCCCCAGCATTTT
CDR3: CASSTGQGANQPQHF

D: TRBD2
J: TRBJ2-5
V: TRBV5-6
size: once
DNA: TGTGCCAGCAGTTTGCCCACTAGCGGGAGTTGGGAGACCCAGTACTTC
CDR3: CASSLPTSGSWETQYF

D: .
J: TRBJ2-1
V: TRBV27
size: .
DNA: TGTGCCAGCAGTTTACCCCGGGGGTGGACCTCCTACAATGAGCAGTTCTTC
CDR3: CASSLPRGWTSYNEQFF

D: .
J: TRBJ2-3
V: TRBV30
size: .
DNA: TGTGCCTGGAGTAGTGGAGGGGGCCGGGGTACGCAGTATTTT
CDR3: CAWSSGGGRGTQYF

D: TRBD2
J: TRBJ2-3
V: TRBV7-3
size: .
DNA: TGTGCCAGCAGCTTAATGGCTAGCGGAGATACGCAGTATTTT
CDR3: CASSLMASGDTQYF

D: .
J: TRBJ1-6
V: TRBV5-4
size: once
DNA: TGTGCCAGCAGCCCGGACCCCCCGCTGGCCTATAATTCACCCCTCCACTTT
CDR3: CASSPDPPLAYNSPLHF

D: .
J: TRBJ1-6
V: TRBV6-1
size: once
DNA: TGTGCCAGCAGTGGGCGGAGCTATAATTCACCCCTCCACTTT
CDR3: CASSGRSYNSPLHF

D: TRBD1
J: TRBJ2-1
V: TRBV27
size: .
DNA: TGTGCCAGCACTCCAGGACCGGGACAGGGCTCCCGAGCGGGGTACAATGAGCAGTTCTTC
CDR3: CASTPGPGQGSRAGYNEQFF

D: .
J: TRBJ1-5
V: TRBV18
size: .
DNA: TGTGCCAGCTCATCGGACGGGAACAATCAGCCCCAGCATTTT
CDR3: CASSSDGNNQPQHF

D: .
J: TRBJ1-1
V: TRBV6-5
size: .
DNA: TGTGCCAGCAAGGACCCCTCGCGAAACACTGAAGCTTTCTTT
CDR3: CASKDPSRNTEAFF

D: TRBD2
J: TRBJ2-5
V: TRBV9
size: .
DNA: TGTGCCAGCAGCCGAACCGGGACTAGCGGGAAAGAGACCCAGTACTTC
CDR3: CASSRTGTSGKETQYF

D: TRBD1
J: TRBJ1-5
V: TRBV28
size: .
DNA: TGTGCCAGCAGTCTAACGACAGGGCGACTCAATCAGCCCCAGCATTTT
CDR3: CASSLTTGRLNQPQHF

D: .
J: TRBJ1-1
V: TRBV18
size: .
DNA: TGTGCCAGCTCACCACCGGGACCCACGAACACTGAAGCTTTCTTT
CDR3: CASSPPGPTNTEAFF

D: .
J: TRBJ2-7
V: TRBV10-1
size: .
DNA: TGCGCCAGCAGTGCTGGACAACCCTACGAGCAGTACTTC
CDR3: CASSAGQPYEQYF